This record covers a single T cell receptor beta chain. The antigen is not known. Other DNA sequences within the sample encode an identical CDR3. The record originates from a study of cytomegalovirus exposure and HLA in healthy donors. Broader study findings: There were reportedly fewer N-insertions in an Asian-associated ancestry cluster than the roughly 700-donor mean, in a later analysis.

Primers: 60 Vbeta forward and 13 Jbeta reverse. Original processing notes: Among the unique TCR beta chains that a later analysis counted, about 79 million in all, roughly 11 million were shared. Sequencing used immunoSEQ multiplex PCR; TCRdb keeps in-frame clones, though not all of them. That table gives V, J and clone size, and the DNA gave D and trimming. This sample has 200,000 to 250,000 clones, with less than 85% found just once. Trimming cost V 5 bases and J 5 bases, with 12 bases left between them. This CDR3 spans 14 amino acids. Germline values: CDR1 SEHNR, CDR2 FQNEAQ (reference sequence). This TCR was recovered from a man between 18 and 35 years old in good health and CMV-seronegative. Sequences were obtained from PBMCs. The chain uses TRBV7-9 and TRBJ1-4; weak D call: TRBD1 (5 bases). The CDR3 sequence is CASSPSGVNEKLFF. For the CDR3, the DNA is TGTGCCAGCAGCCCGTCGGGGGTAAATGAAAAACTGTTTTTT.